This T cell receptor (beta chain) appears in the sequencing data of a study of multiple sclerosis patients with progressive multifocal leukoencephalopathy. Study conclusions and caveats: Less diverse TRB repertoires were suggested in most PML patients.

The sample's time point: time of PML onset. All PML patients were female, and all patients had earlier interferon beta. T3 refers to blood collected at the onset of PML. This was a survey-level run. Data came from immunoSEQ multiplex PCR; TCRdb stores just in-frame clones and leaves some out. The sample holds more than 30,000 clones, 80% to 90% seen once. Germline V CDR1 and CDR2: MNHEY, SMNVEV (reference sequence). The CDR3 is 13 amino acids. Trimming cost V 4 bases and J 5 bases, with 6 bases left between them. In regard to this clone: Its target is unknown.

The source material was PBMCs, sampled from a patient treated with natalizumab. The sequence derives from a middle-aged woman with progressive multifocal leukoencephalopathy. The V gene is TRBV27, the J gene TRBJ1-6, with D hard to call. As DNA, the CDR3 is TGTGCCAGCAGTTGGCAGGATAATTCACCCCTCCACTTT. It encodes CASSWQDNSPLHF.